This TCR beta chain derives from a study of T cells in narcolepsy. The method was immunoSEQ multiplex PCR; TCRdb's version includes in-frame clones alone and lacks a portion of them. The data hold 25,000 to 30,000 clones, with about four fifths observed a single time. Findings and caveats of the study: Comparing one patient's CSF and blood CD4+ clonotypes highlighted HCRT- and TRIB2-specific autoreactive clonotypes. No autoreactive T cell clone sequences appeared in some memory CD4+ repertoires. Blood of same and different patients, but not healthy controls, reportedly held recurring autoreactive clonotypes.

This clone was found a few times. Its antigen is not identified. The CDR3 length is 12 residues. Germline V CDR1 and CDR2: WNHNN, SYGVQD (reference sequence). V lost 5 bases to trimming and J lost 3 bases; unmatched junction nucleotides: 1. The origin of this receptor is a human donor with narcolepsy. The chain uses TRBV10-1 and TRBJ2-7; 7 bases match TRBD1. Sequences were obtained from CD45RA- memory CD4+ T cells from PBMCs. CDR3 bases: TGCGCCAGCAGTAGGGACAGCTACGAGCAGTACTTC. It is translated as CASSRDSYEQYF.